This TCR beta chain was recovered during a study of T-cell memory formation after mild COVID-19. The CDR3 totals 14 residues. Trimming stripped 3 bases from V and 8 bases from J, with 14 bases between. The V gene's germline CDR1 is SGHRS and CDR2 YFSETQ. From the 5' RACE reads, TCRdb called clonotypes with MiXCR, one entry per CDR3 protein. The sample contains around 190,000 distinct CDR3 sequences, about 18% of which appear only once. The origin of this receptor is a man in his late teens or twenties who had mild COVID-19 (a few samples of this study predate the infection). Cell type and time point are not known. This chain joins TRBV5-1 and TRBJ1-4; tentatively, D is TRBD1 (6 bases). Sequenced: PBMCs or a T cell subset sorted from them (not recorded which). The CDR3 reads CASSWGAGREKLFF. DNA of the CDR3: TGCGCCAGCAGCTGGGGGGCCGGTCGGGAAAAACTGTTTTTT.